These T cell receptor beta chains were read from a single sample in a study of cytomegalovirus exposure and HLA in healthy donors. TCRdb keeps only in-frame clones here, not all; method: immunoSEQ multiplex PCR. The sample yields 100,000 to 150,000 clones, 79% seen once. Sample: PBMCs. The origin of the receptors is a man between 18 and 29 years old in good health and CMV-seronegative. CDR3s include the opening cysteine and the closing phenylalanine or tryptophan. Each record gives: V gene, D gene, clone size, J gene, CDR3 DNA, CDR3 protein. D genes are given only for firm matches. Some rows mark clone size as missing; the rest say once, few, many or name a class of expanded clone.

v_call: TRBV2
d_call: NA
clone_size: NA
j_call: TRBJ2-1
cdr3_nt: TGTGCCAGCAGGCTAGCCCCCAGAAATGAGCAGTTCTTC
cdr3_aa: CASRLAPRNEQFF

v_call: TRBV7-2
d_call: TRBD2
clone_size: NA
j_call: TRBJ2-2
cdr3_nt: TGTGCCAGCAGCTGGACTAGCGGGAGCGCCGGGGAGCTGTTTTTT
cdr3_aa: CASSWTSGSAGELFF

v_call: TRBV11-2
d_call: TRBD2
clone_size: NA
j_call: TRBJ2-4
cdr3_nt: TGTGCCAGCAGCTTAGTGCTCGCGGGAGGGCCCAGGAACATTCAGTACTTC
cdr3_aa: CASSLVLAGGPRNIQYF

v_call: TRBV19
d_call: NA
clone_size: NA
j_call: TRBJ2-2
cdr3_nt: TGTGCCAGTAGTATCCGAGAGAACACCGGGGAGCTGTTTTTT
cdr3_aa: CASSIRENTGELFF

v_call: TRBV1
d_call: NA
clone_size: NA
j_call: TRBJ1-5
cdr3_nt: TGCACCAGCAGCCAAGCATCCGTGTCTATCTATAGGGACATCTACAATCAGCCCCAGCATTTT
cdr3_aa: CTSSQASVSIYRDIYNQPQHF

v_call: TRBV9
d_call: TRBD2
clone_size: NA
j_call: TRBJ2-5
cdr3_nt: TGTGCCAGCAGCGCACTAGCGGCACAAGAGACCCAGTACTTC
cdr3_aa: CASSALAAQETQYF

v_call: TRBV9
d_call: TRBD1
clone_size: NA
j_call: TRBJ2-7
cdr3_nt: TGTGCCAGCAGCGTAGCTCCTACAGGGGCGAGCTCCTACGAGCAGTACTTC
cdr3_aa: CASSVAPTGASSYEQYF

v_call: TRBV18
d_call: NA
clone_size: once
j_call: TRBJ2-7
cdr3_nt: TGTGCCAGCTCACGCTCGGGGAGCAGTACCTACGAGCAGTACTTC
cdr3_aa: CASSRSGSSTYEQYF

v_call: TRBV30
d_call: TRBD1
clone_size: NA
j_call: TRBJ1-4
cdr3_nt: TGTGCCTGGAGTGGGGGGGACAGCGATAATGAAAAACTGTTTTTT
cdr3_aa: CAWSGGDSDNEKLFF

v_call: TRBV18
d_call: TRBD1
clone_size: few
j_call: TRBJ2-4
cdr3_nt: TGTGCCAGCTCGTCGACAGGGGGGGAAGACATTCAGTACTTC
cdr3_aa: CASSSTGGEDIQYF

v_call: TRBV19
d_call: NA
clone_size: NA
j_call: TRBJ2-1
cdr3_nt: TGTGCCAGTACAAGCCGGGAGAGTGGGTATTACAATGAGCAGTTCTTC
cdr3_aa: CASTSRESGYYNEQFF

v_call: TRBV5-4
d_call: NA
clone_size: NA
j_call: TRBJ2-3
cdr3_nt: TGTGCCAGCAGCTTGCCAGGGGCAGATACGCAGTATTTT
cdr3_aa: CASSLPGADTQYF

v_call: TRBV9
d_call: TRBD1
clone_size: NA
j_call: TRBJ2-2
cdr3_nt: TGTGCCAGCAGCGTAGAGGGACAGGGTAGCGGGGAGCTGTTTTTT
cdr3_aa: CASSVEGQGSGELFF

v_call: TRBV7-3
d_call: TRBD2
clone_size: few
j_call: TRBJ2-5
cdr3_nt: TGTGCCAGCAGCTTAGCGGGAGTTCGAGAGACCCAGTACTTC
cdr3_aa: CASSLAGVRETQYF

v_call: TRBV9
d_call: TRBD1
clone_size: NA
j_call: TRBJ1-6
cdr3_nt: TGTGCCAGCAGCCTTGGGACAGGGGGAAATTCACCCCTCCACTTT
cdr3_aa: CASSLGTGGNSPLHF

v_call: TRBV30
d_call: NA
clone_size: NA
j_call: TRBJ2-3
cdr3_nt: TGTGCCTGGACCGGAGGGTCGTTCGCGGATACGCAGTATTTT
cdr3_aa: CAWTGGSFADTQYF

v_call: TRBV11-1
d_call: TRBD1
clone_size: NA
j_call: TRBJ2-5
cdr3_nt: TGTGCCAGCAGCTTAGGACAGGGCCAAGAGACCCAGTACTTC
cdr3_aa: CASSLGQGQETQYF

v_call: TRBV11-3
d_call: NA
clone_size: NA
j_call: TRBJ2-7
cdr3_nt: TGTGCCAGCAGCTTAGGAGCGGGTCCCTACGGGGAGCAGTACTTC
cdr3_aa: CASSLGAGPYGEQYF

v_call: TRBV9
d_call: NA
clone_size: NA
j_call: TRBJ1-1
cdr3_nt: TGTGCCAGCAGCGTAGCTTCCCAGGGCGGCACTGAAGCTTTCTTT
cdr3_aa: CASSVASQGGTEAFF

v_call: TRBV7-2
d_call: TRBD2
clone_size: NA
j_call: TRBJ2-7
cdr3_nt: TGTGCCAGCAGCTTTCCGCCTCGGACTAGCGGGGGGAGCTCCTACGAGCAGTACTTC
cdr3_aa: CASSFPPRTSGGSSYEQYF

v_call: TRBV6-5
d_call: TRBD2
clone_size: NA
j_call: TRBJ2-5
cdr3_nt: TGTGCCAGCAGTTACTCACTAGCGCTACAAGAGACCCAGTACTTC
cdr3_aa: CASSYSLALQETQYF

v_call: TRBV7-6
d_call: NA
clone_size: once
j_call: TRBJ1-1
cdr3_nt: TGTGCCAGCAGCTTAGTACAGGGAATGACTGAAGCTTTCTTT
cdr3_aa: CASSLVQGMTEAFF

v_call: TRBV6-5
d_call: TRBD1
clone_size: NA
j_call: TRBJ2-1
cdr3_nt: TGTGCCAGCAGCTGGACAGGGGAAGGAGATGAGCAGTTCTTC
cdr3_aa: CASSWTGEGDEQFF

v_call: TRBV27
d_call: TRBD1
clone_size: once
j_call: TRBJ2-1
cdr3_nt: TGTGCCAGCAGTTTAGGACGACAGGGAGACTACAATGAGCAGTTCTTC
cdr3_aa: CASSLGRQGDYNEQFF

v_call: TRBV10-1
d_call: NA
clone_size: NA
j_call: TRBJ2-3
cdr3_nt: TGCGCCAGCAGTGAGTCGTTGCGAGATACGCAGTATTTT
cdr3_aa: CASSESLRDTQYF

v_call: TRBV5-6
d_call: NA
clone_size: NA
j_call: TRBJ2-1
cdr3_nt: TGTGCCAGCAGCCATACATTTAAACCTAATGAGCAGTTCTTC
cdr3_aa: CASSHTFKPNEQFF

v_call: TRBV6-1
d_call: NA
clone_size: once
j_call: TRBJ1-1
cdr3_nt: TGTGCCAGCTTCGGCTCAGGGGCGGGGGACACTGAAGCTTTCTTT
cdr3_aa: CASFGSGAGDTEAFF

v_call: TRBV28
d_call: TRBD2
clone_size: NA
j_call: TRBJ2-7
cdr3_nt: TGTGCCAGCAGTTCGGGACTAGCGGGGCGGGGAGCCGAGCAGTACTTC
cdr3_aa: CASSSGLAGRGAEQYF

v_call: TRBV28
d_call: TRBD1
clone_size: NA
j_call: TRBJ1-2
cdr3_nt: TGTGCCAGCAGCTTCAGAGGACAGGGGAGCGGCTACACCTTC
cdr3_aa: CASSFRGQGSGYTF

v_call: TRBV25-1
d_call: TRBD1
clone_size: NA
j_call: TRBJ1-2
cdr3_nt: TGTGCCAGCCGCCCATCCTCAGGGGGTTATGGCTACACCTTC
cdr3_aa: CASRPSSGGYGYTF

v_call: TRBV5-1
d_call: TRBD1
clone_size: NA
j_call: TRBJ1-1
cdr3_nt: TGCGCCAGTCGAAACCTACAGGGGTCGTTTATGAACACTGAAGCTTTCTTT
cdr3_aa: CASRNLQGSFMNTEAFF

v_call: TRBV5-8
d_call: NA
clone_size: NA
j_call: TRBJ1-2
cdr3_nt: TGTGCCAGCAGCTTGTGGCTCGATACCACCTTATCCCCCACTGGCTACACCTTC
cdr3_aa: CASSLWLDTTLSPTGYTF

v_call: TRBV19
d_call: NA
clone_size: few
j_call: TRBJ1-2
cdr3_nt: TGTGCCAGTAGTATAATCAGGGGCAACTATGGCTACACCTTC
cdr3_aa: CASSIIRGNYGYTF

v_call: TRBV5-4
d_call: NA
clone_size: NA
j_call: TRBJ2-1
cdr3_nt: TGTGCCAGCAACCTAGGACTAACCTCCAGCAATGAGCAGTTCTTC
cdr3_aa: CASNLGLTSSNEQFF

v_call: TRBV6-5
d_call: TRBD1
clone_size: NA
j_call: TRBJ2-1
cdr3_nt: TGTGCCAGCAGTTACCCAGACAGGGGGGAGTTCTTC
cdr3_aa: CASSYPDRGEFF

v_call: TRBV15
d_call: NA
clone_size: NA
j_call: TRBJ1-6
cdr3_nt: TGTGCCACCAGCAGAGTCGGGGGGGGATCACCCCTCCACTTT
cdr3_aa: CATSRVGGGSPLHF

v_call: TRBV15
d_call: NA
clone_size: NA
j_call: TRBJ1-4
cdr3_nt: TGTGCCACCAGTCCCCGGGGGTGGGAAAAACTGTTTTTT
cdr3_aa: CATSPRGWEKLFF

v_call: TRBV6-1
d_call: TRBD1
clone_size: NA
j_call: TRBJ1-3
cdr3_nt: TGTGCCAGCAGTGTTGGCCAGGGGGTATCTGGAAACACCATATATTTT
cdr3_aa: CASSVGQGVSGNTIYF

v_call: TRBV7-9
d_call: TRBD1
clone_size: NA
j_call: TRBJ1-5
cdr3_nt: TGTGCCAGCAGCTTCGGGGGACAGTCGCAGCCCCAGCATTTT
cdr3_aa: CASSFGGQSQPQHF

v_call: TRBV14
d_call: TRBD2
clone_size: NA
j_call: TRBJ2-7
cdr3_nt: TGTGCCAGCAGCCAAGGGATACTCTCGGGAGGAAACTACGAGCAGTACTTC
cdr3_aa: CASSQGILSGGNYEQYF

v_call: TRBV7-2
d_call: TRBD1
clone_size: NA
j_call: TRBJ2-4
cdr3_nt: TGTGCCAGCAGCCGGACAGGGGGCACAGACATTCAGTACTTC
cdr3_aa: CASSRTGGTDIQYF